This T cell receptor (beta chain) came from a study of T cell changes during pregnancy in multiple sclerosis. This CDR3 has 12 amino acids. Unmatched junction bases numbered 1, after V lost 3 bases and J lost 5 bases. CDR1 is MDHEN, CDR2 SYDVKM, per germline. Produced via immunoSEQ multiplex PCR; TCRdb's table is partial and in-frame only. The profile shows about 57,000 clones, around 93% of them singletons. This chain joins TRBV28 and TRBJ2-7; 7 nucleotides line up with TRBD1. This sequence was found in a female donor in good health, enrolled as a control in a pregnancy study. The specimen comprised peripheral blood, sampled after pregnancy. The CDR3 DNA follows: TGTGCCAGCAGTTTCGGGACAGACGAGCAGTACTTC. Protein product: CASSFGTDEQYF.